Sequencing of this TCR beta chain was carried out in a study of response to subunit inactivated influenza vaccine. Study results and limitations: The authors suggested that every seasonal influenza vaccination recruits few new T cells.

TCRdb redid the calling of the RT-PCR reads with MiXCR, one entry per CDR3 protein. The sample has fewer than 600,000 distinct CDR3 sequences; approximately 6.9% are singletons. Trimming took 5 bases from V and 4 from J; bases not matched to a gene: 12. CDR3 size: 17 residues. The V gene's germline CDR1 is DFQATT and CDR2 SNEGSKA (reference sequence). Regarding this clonotype: Its antigen remains unidentified.

The source of this sequence is a man in his fifties or sixties who received an inactivated influenza vaccine. This chain links TRBV20-1 with TRBJ2-3; TRBD2 matches at 13 bases. The material sequenced was PBMCs from blood, taken less than 30 months after vaccination. The CDR3 sequence is CSASRTSGGYKPDTQYF. As DNA, the CDR3 is TGCAGTGCTTCCCGGACTAGCGGGGGCTATAAGCCAGATACGCAGTATTTT.